This entry is about one T cell receptor beta chain. The CDR3 length is 16 residues. The V end was cut by 0 bases, the J end by 10 bases, with 19 bases between. From germline, CDR1 is MRHNA and CDR2 SNTAGT. This record belongs to a study of T cell responses to AZD1222 COVID-19 vaccine. Profiled with immunoSEQ multiplex PCR; TCRdb holds only in-frame clones, not every one. The sample shows around 150,000 clones, around 90% of them seen only once. The receptor was derived from an adult in good health. The specimen was peripheral blood, collected on day 0 of MenACWY control vaccination. The V gene is TRBV6-4, the J gene TRBJ2-1; TRBD2 is a possible D gene (6 bases). CDR3 residues: CASSDSSLAPQREQFF. The CDR3 region has the DNA TGTGCCAGCAGTGACTCGTCCCTAGCGCCACAAAGAGAGCAGTTCTTC.